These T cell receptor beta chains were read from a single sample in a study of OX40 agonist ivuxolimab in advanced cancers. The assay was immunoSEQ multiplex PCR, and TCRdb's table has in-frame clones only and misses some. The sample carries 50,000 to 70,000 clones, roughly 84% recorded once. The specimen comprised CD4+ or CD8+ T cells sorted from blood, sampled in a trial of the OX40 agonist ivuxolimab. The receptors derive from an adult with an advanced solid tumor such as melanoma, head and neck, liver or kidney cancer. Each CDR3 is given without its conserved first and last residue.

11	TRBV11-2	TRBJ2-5	ASSFEAEETQY
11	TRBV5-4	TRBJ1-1	ASSTPGNTEAF
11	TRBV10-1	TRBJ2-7	ASSASRTERQY
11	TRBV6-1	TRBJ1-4	ASSEGLNEKLF
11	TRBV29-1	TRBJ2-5	SVGTGGWETQY
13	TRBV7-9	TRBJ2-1	ASSLGQGAYNEQF
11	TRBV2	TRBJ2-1	ASSLSANNEQF
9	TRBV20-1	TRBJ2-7	SARNGYEQY
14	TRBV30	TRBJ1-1	AWSGKQGTADTEAF
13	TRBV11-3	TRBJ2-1	ASSSGEGAWDEQF
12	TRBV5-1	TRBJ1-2	ASSLEGAGLGYT
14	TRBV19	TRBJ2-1	ASSLRTSGGYNEQF
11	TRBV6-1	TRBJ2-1	ASSEVRGNEQF
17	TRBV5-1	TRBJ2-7	ASSLTGQDSGWKGYEQY
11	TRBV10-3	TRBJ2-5	AITRDQRETQY
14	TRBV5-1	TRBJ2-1	ASRWTSGSSYNEQF
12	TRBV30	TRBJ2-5	AWSSTRGVKTQY
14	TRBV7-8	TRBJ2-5	ASSLRGRQFEETQY
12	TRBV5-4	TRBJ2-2	ASSLVQGAGELF
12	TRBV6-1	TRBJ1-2	ASSTGTGGYGYT
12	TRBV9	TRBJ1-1	ASSVDRGGTEAF
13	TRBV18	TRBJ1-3	ASSPEGISGNTIY
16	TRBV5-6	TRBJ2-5	ASSFSILAGGEGETQY
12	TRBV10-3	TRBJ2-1	AISEFRTGNEQF
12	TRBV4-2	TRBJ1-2	ASSPRGGDYGYT
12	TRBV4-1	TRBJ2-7	ASSQRDRSYEQY
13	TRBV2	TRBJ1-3	ASSDWGLSGNTIY
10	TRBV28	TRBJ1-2	ASKERNYGYT
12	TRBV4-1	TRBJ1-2	ASSLRDRDYGYT
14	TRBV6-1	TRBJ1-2	ASSEANRAQNYGYT
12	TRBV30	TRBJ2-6	AWSSHSGANVLT
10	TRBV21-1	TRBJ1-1	ASTRTNTEAF
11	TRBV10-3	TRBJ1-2	AISDQGTLGYT
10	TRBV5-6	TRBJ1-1	ASSLFGTEAF
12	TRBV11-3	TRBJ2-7	ASSSDRGSYEQY
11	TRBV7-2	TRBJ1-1	ASSTDRVGRAF
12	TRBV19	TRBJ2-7	ASATGTGLGEQY
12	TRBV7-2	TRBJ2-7	ASSPSVQNYEQY
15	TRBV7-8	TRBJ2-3	ASSLRPGTGTADTQY
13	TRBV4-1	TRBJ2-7	ASSQDGTSAYEQY
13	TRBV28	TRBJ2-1	ASRGMVSRYNEQF
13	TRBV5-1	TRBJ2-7	ASSLEDGAAYEQY
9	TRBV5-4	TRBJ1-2	ASSARQSYT
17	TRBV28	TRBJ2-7	ASSSNIYRPTSGDYEQY